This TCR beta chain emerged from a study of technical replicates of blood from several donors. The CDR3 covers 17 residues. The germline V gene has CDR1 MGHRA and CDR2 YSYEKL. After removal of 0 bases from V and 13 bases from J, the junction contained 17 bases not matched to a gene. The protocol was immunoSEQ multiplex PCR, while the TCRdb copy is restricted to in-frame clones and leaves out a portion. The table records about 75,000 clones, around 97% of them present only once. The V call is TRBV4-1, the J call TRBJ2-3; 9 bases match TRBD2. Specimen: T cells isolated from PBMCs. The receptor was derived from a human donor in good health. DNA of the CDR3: TGCGCCAGCAGCCAAGAGCGCGATAGCGGGAGAAAGAGGAAAGAGTATTTT. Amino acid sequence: CASSQERDSGRKRKEYF.